This T cell receptor (beta chain) was documented in a study of cytomegalovirus exposure and HLA in healthy donors. Use of 60 Vbeta and 13 Jbeta primers characterized the PCR. Some clones are missing from TCRdb's copy, which holds only in-frame ones; the method was immunoSEQ multiplex PCR. Among under 200,000 clones listed, approximately 79% were seen once. Points on this clone: What it binds is unknown.

Points from the study as a whole: Cytomegalovirus association was assigned to some 160 TCR beta chains. Presence/absence results assume similar sequencing depth per donor, which may not hold. About 87% or about 30% of the time was how often most TCR beta V segments were productive, according to an earlier analysis.

This receptor was taken from a woman in her forties in good health and CMV-seronegative. What was sequenced was PBMCs.

The chain's CDR3 is CASAESGLYGYTF. CDR3 nucleotides: TGCGCCAGCGCCGAGAGTGGTCTATATGGCTACACCTTC. The chain uses TRBV10-2 and TRBJ1-2; no definite D call. This CDR3 has 13 residues. V shed 8 bases and J shed 5 bases, with 15 bases lying between them. Germline assignment: CDR1 WSHSY and CDR2 SAAADI.